The clone carrying this T cell receptor beta chain occurred once. The same CDR3 is also encoded by other DNA sequences in this sample. Trimming stripped 2 bases from V and 5 bases from J, with 3 bases between. This CDR3 region has 11 residues. This sample was included in a study of blood T cell repertoires in COVID-19. Study-level background: There were acute and convalescent COVID-19 samples, and they came from the United States, Italy and Spain. T cells, B-cell-depleted T cells, or PBMCs provided the cDNA or gDNA that served as material.

Original handling: Nucleated cell counts were estimated from reference gene primer amplification. Libraries were prepared by immunoSEQ multiplex PCR; TCRdb keeps only in-frame clonotypes and omits some of them. That table furnishes V, J and clone size, whereas the DNA furnished D and trimming. This sample has approximately 260,000 clones; approximately 80% occur once, and the top ten carry around 7.8%. Sequenced: peripheral blood. This rearrangement joins TRBV12-3 or TRBV12-4 to TRBJ2-5; D gene uncertain. The sequence derives from a human donor in a cohort sampled during active COVID-19. The DNA of the CDR3 is TGTGCCAGCAGTTTACGGGAGACCCAGTACTTC. Amino acids: CASSLRETQYF.